This is a list of T cell receptor beta chains from one sample in a study of blood T cell repertoires in COVID-19. Profiling relied on immunoSEQ multiplex PCR, and the TCRdb table lists in-frame clones only, not all of them. The profile shows about 210,000 clones, roughly 80% of them singletons. Input material: peripheral blood. Receptor source: a woman aged 80 or over with COVID-19, enrolled during active disease. CDR3s include the opening cysteine and the closing phenylalanine or tryptophan. The order of the fields is CDR3 length, clone size, J gene, D gene, V gene, CDR3 DNA, CDR3 protein. D genes are given only for firm matches. The size entry is marked missing in some rows and otherwise reads once, few, many or a size class.

CDR3 length: 16; clone size: NA; J gene: TRBJ2-5; D gene: TRBD2; V gene: TRBV5-1; CDR3 DNA: TGCGCCAGCAGCCCGGGACTAGCGGGGGGGCAAGAGACCCAGTACTTC; CDR3 protein: CASSPGLAGGQETQYF
CDR3 length: 17; clone size: NA; J gene: TRBJ2-1; D gene: NA; V gene: TRBV1; CDR3 DNA: TGCACCAGCAGCCGGCCGGGACTAGCGGGGTCCAACAATGAGCAGTTCTTC; CDR3 protein: CTSSRPGLAGSNNEQFF
CDR3 length: 16; clone size: NA; J gene: TRBJ2-1; D gene: TRBD1; V gene: TRBV5-1; CDR3 DNA: TGCGCCAGCAGCTCGTTTCACCGGGACAGGGGCAATGAGCAGTTCTTC; CDR3 protein: CASSSFHRDRGNEQFF
CDR3 length: 14; clone size: NA; J gene: TRBJ1-2; D gene: TRBD1; V gene: TRBV6-6; CDR3 DNA: TGTGCCAGCAGTTATAGGACAGGGGGCCATGGCTACACCTTC; CDR3 protein: CASSYRTGGHGYTF
CDR3 length: 15; clone size: NA; J gene: TRBJ1-2; D gene: NA; V gene: TRBV5-1; CDR3 DNA: TGCGCCAGCAGCTTGGTCCAGGGAGGGGCGTATGGCTACACCTTC; CDR3 protein: CASSLVQGGAYGYTF
CDR3 length: 15; clone size: NA; J gene: TRBJ1-4; D gene: TRBD1; V gene: TRBV5-1; CDR3 DNA: TGCGCCAGCAGTCCGGGACAGGGGTCGAGTGAAAAACTGTTTTTT; CDR3 protein: CASSPGQGSSEKLFF
CDR3 length: 16; clone size: NA; J gene: TRBJ1-3; D gene: NA; V gene: TRBV19; CDR3 DNA: TGTGCCAGCGCCGTCGGGGGGGGCGGCGCTGGAAACACCATATATTTT; CDR3 protein: CASAVGGGGAGNTIYF
CDR3 length: 14; clone size: NA; J gene: TRBJ1-1; D gene: NA; V gene: TRBV5-4; CDR3 DNA: TGTGCCAGCAGCCCAGGGGTTAAATTTGCTGAAGCTTTCTTT; CDR3 protein: CASSPGVKFAEAFF
CDR3 length: 17; clone size: NA; J gene: TRBJ1-2; D gene: TRBD1; V gene: TRBV19; CDR3 DNA: TGTGCCAGTAGTATCGGACAGGGCCACGGCACCCGGTATGGCTACACCTTC; CDR3 protein: CASSIGQGHGTRYGYTF
CDR3 length: 16; clone size: few; J gene: TRBJ2-7; D gene: NA; V gene: TRBV14; CDR3 DNA: TGTGCCAGCAGCCAAGGACTCGCTAGTGTAGGCTACGAGCAGTACTTC; CDR3 protein: CASSQGLASVGYEQYF
CDR3 length: 16; clone size: NA; J gene: TRBJ1-6; D gene: NA; V gene: TRBV6-5; CDR3 DNA: TGTGCCAGCAGTTACGCCCCCCGGGACTCATATTCACCCCTCCACTTT; CDR3 protein: CASSYAPRDSYSPLHF
CDR3 length: 14; clone size: few; J gene: TRBJ2-2; D gene: NA; V gene: TRBV5-1; CDR3 DNA: TGCGCCAGCAGCGATAGCAGGGCCTCGGGGGAGCTGTTTTTT; CDR3 protein: CASSDSRASGELFF
CDR3 length: 14; clone size: once; J gene: TRBJ1-1; D gene: NA; V gene: TRBV4-2; CDR3 DNA: TGTGCCAGCAGCCAACTACCGCGTGACACTGAAGCTTTCTTT; CDR3 protein: CASSQLPRDTEAFF
CDR3 length: 15; clone size: NA; J gene: TRBJ2-3; D gene: TRBD1; V gene: TRBV7-9; CDR3 DNA: TGTGCCAGCAGCTTATGGGACAGGCTCACAGATACGCAGTATTTT; CDR3 protein: CASSLWDRLTDTQYF
CDR3 length: 13; clone size: NA; J gene: TRBJ2-3; D gene: TRBD1; V gene: TRBV24-1; CDR3 DNA: TGTGCCACCGGACAGGGGAGCACAGATACGCAGTATTTT; CDR3 protein: CATGQGSTDTQYF
CDR3 length: 15; clone size: NA; J gene: TRBJ2-2; D gene: TRBD1; V gene: TRBV5-1; CDR3 DNA: TGCGCCAGCAGCGTCCGGGACAGTAGGACCGGGGAGCTGTTTTTT; CDR3 protein: CASSVRDSRTGELFF
CDR3 length: 15; clone size: once; J gene: TRBJ2-7; D gene: NA; V gene: TRBV10-3; CDR3 DNA: TGTGCCATCAGTGATGGAGGGGTCGTTTCCTACGAGCAGTACTTC; CDR3 protein: CAISDGGVVSYEQYF
CDR3 length: 16; clone size: NA; J gene: TRBJ2-1; D gene: NA; V gene: TRBV5-1; CDR3 DNA: TGCGCCAGCAGCTTGGATGTGGGGAGCTCCTACAATGAGCAGTTCTTC; CDR3 protein: CASSLDVGSSYNEQFF
CDR3 length: 13; clone size: few; J gene: TRBJ2-3; D gene: NA; V gene: TRBV19; CDR3 DNA: TGTGCCAGTAGTATAGCGGGAGCAGATACGCAGTATTTT; CDR3 protein: CASSIAGADTQYF
CDR3 length: 16; clone size: NA; J gene: TRBJ1-6; D gene: NA; V gene: TRBV19; CDR3 DNA: TGTGCCAGTAGTATCGGGGGTCTGGCCAACAATTCACCCCTCCACTTT; CDR3 protein: CASSIGGLANNSPLHF
CDR3 length: 19; clone size: NA; J gene: TRBJ1-3; D gene: TRBD1; V gene: TRBV4-2; CDR3 DNA: TGTGCCAGCAGCCCCCGGGACAGGGGAACTTCCAACTCTGGAAACACCATATATTTT; CDR3 protein: CASSPRDRGTSNSGNTIYF
CDR3 length: 15; clone size: NA; J gene: TRBJ2-1; D gene: TRBD2; V gene: TRBV18; CDR3 DNA: TGTGCCAGCTCAGACGGACTAGCGGTTTACAATGAGCAGTTCTTC; CDR3 protein: CASSDGLAVYNEQFF
CDR3 length: 11; clone size: once; J gene: TRBJ2-2; D gene: NA; V gene: TRBV19; CDR3 DNA: TGTGCCAGCAGGATCGCCGGGGAGCTGTTTTTT; CDR3 protein: CASRIAGELFF
CDR3 length: 15; clone size: few; J gene: TRBJ2-7; D gene: TRBD1; V gene: TRBV5-1; CDR3 DNA: TGCGCCAGCAGCTTTGATCGGGACAGTTACTACGAGCAGTACTTC; CDR3 protein: CASSFDRDSYYEQYF
CDR3 length: 12; clone size: NA; J gene: TRBJ2-1; D gene: NA; V gene: TRBV6-5; CDR3 DNA: TGTGCCAGCAGAACACAGTGGAATGAGCAGTTCTTC; CDR3 protein: CASRTQWNEQFF
CDR3 length: 13; clone size: few; J gene: TRBJ1-2; D gene: NA; V gene: TRBV5-1; CDR3 DNA: TGCGCCAGCAGCTTGGGACAGAACTATGGCTACACCTTC; CDR3 protein: CASSLGQNYGYTF
CDR3 length: 11; clone size: NA; J gene: TRBJ1-1; D gene: NA; V gene: TRBV28; CDR3 DNA: TGTGCCAGCAGTCCGGACACTGAAGCTTTCTTT; CDR3 protein: CASSPDTEAFF
CDR3 length: 18; clone size: once; J gene: TRBJ2-2; D gene: TRBD1; V gene: TRBV9; CDR3 DNA: TGTGCCAGCAGCGTAGCTGGACAGGGGGGATTCGGCACCGGGGAGCTGTTTTTT; CDR3 protein: CASSVAGQGGFGTGELFF
CDR3 length: 16; clone size: NA; J gene: TRBJ2-3; D gene: NA; V gene: TRBV7-8; CDR3 DNA: TGTGCCAGCAGCCCCCGGCAGGCCAGGGAAGAAGATACGCAGTATTTT; CDR3 protein: CASSPRQAREEDTQYF
CDR3 length: 13; clone size: once; J gene: TRBJ1-1; D gene: NA; V gene: TRBV7-3; CDR3 DNA: TGTGCCAGCAGCTTAACAAGGGGAACTGAAGCTTTCTTT; CDR3 protein: CASSLTRGTEAFF
CDR3 length: 11; clone size: NA; J gene: TRBJ2-3; D gene: NA; V gene: TRBV10-1; CDR3 DNA: TGCGCCAGCAGTGAGCGGGATACGCAGTATTTT; CDR3 protein: CASSERDTQYF
CDR3 length: 15; clone size: NA; J gene: TRBJ2-3; D gene: TRBD2; V gene: TRBV6-5; CDR3 DNA: TGTGCCAGCACCGAACTAGCGGGAGGGAGGAATACGCAGTATTTT; CDR3 protein: CASTELAGGRNTQYF
CDR3 length: 16; clone size: NA; J gene: TRBJ2-7; D gene: TRBD1; V gene: TRBV7-9; CDR3 DNA: TGTGCCAGCAGCCTGCAGGGGGACCCGCACTCCTACGAGCAGTACTTC; CDR3 protein: CASSLQGDPHSYEQYF
CDR3 length: 15; clone size: NA; J gene: TRBJ1-6; D gene: TRBD1; V gene: TRBV19; CDR3 DNA: TGTGCCAGTAGTGATGGTGACAGGGTGTATTCACCCCTCCACTTT; CDR3 protein: CASSDGDRVYSPLHF
CDR3 length: 15; clone size: NA; J gene: TRBJ2-7; D gene: TRBD1; V gene: TRBV28; CDR3 DNA: TGTGCCAGCAGCCCGCCCGGGACAGGCCTAAACGAGCAGTACTTC; CDR3 protein: CASSPPGTGLNEQYF
CDR3 length: 15; clone size: NA; J gene: TRBJ2-5; D gene: TRBD2; V gene: TRBV3-1/TRBV3-2; CDR3 DNA: TGTGCCAGCAGCGTCACTAGCGGGGGGGCAGAGACCCAGTACTTC; CDR3 protein: CASSVTSGGAETQYF
CDR3 length: 15; clone size: NA; J gene: TRBJ1-6; D gene: TRBD1; V gene: TRBV9; CDR3 DNA: TGTGCCAGCAGCCCCCGACAGGGGGGAAATTCACCCCTCCACTTT; CDR3 protein: CASSPRQGGNSPLHF
CDR3 length: 15; clone size: NA; J gene: TRBJ2-1; D gene: NA; V gene: TRBV7-8; CDR3 DNA: TGTGCCAGCAGCCAAGGGGTGGATACCTACAATGAGCAGTTCTTC; CDR3 protein: CASSQGVDTYNEQFF
CDR3 length: 13; clone size: NA; J gene: TRBJ2-7; D gene: TRBD1; V gene: TRBV7-9; CDR3 DNA: TGTGCCAGCAGCTTAGGGCAGGGGGCGGCGGAGTACTTC; CDR3 protein: CASSLGQGAAEYF
CDR3 length: 14; clone size: NA; J gene: TRBJ1-1; D gene: NA; V gene: TRBV27; CDR3 DNA: TGTGCCAGCAGTTGGGCGACATCGAACACTGAAGCTTTCTTT; CDR3 protein: CASSWATSNTEAFF
CDR3 length: 14; clone size: NA; J gene: TRBJ2-2; D gene: NA; V gene: TRBV5-1; CDR3 DNA: TGCGCCAGCAGCTTATCGACAGTAACCGGGGAGCTGTTTTTT; CDR3 protein: CASSLSTVTGELFF
CDR3 length: 15; clone size: NA; J gene: TRBJ2-3; D gene: NA; V gene: TRBV7-2; CDR3 DNA: TGTGCCAGCAGCACATCACACCTGGGGGGAGATACGCAGTATTTT; CDR3 protein: CASSTSHLGGDTQYF